This T cell receptor (beta chain) came from a study of blood T cell repertoires in COVID-19. Looking at the study overall: The origin of the acute and convalescent COVID-19 samples was the United States, Italy and Spain. PBMCs, B-cell-depleted T cells, or T cells provided the cDNA or gDNA that made up the material.

Source study methods: Amplification with reference gene primers provided the estimates of nucleated cell counts. Repertoires were generated with immunoSEQ multiplex PCR, while TCRdb's copy carries only in-frame clones and drops some. The V and J calls and clone size are taken from that table; D and trimming were inferred from the DNA. The sample lists more than 200,000 clones; about nine tenths were seen once. The clonotype comes from a man aged 25 to 40 with COVID-19, enrolled during active disease. Source material: peripheral blood.

CDR3 coding DNA: TGTGCCACCAGCGGGGGGGGCAACTACGAGCAGTACTTC. Amino acids: CATSGGGNYEQYF. The chain carries TRBV15 and TRBJ2-7, with D perhaps matching TRBD2 (7 bases). The V gene's germline CDR1 is LNHNV and CDR2 YYDKDF (reference sequence). The CDR3 sequence is 13 residues long. V shed 5 bases and J shed 3 bases, with 11 bases lying between them.